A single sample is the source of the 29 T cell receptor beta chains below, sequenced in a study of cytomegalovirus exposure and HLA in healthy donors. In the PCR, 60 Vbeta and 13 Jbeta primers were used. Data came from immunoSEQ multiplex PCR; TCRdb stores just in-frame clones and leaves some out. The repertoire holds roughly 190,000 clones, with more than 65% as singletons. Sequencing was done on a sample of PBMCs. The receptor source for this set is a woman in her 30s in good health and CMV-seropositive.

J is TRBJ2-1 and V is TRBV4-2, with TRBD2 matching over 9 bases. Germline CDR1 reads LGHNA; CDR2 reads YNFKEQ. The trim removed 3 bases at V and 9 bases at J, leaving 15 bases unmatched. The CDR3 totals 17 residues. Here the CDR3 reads CASSHLWRTSARGEQFF. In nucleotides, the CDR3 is TGTGCCAGCAGCCACCTCTGGCGGACTAGCGCGAGGGGTGAGCAGTTCTTC.

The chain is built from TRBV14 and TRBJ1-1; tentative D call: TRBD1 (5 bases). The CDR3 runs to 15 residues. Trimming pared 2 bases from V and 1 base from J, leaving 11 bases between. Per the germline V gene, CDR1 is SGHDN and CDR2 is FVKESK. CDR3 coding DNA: TGTGCCAGCAGCCAACCGGCCCAGGGGAACACTGAAGCTTTCTTT. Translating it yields CASSQPAQGNTEAFF.

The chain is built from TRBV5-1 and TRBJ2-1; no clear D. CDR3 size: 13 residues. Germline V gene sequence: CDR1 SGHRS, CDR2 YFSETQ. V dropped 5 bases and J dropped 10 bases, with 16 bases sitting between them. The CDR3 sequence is CASRDIVSGEQFF. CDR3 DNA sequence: TGCGCCAGCAGGGATATAGTATCAGGAGAGCAGTTCTTC.

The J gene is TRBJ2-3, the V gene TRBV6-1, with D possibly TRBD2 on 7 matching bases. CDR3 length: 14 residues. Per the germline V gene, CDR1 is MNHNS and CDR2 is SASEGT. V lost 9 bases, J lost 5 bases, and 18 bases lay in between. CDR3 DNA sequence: TGTGCCAGTGGCGCACGGGGGGCCAGAGATACGCAGTATTTT. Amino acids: CASGARGARDTQYF.

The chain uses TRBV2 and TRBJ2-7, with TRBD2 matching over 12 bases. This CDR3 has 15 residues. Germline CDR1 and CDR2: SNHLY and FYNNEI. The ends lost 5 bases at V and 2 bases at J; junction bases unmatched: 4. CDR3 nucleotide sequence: TGTGCCAGCAGTCCGACTAGCGGGAGCGCCTACGAGCAGTACTTC. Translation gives CASSPTSGSAYEQYF.

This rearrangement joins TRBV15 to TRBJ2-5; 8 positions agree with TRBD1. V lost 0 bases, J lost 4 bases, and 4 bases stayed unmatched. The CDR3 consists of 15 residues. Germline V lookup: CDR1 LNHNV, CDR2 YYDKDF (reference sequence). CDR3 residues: CATSRETGGGETQYF. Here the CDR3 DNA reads TGTGCCACCAGCAGAGAAACAGGGGGTGGAGAGACCCAGTACTTC.

CDR3 in DNA: TGTGCCAGCTCACCCCTCGCACTAGCGGGGCTTAGCACAGATACGCAGTATTTT. This codes for CASSPLALAGLSTDTQYF. This chain joins TRBV18 and TRBJ2-3; 10 bases match TRBD2. The CDR3 runs to 18 residues. Germline-derived CDR1 and CDR2 are KGHSH and LQKENI. Losses at the gene ends were 3 bases for V and 0 bases for J; bases not matched to a gene: 9.

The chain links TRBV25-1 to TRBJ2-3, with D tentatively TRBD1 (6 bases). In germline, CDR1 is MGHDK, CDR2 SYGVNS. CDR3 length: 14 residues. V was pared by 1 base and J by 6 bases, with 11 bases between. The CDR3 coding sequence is TGTGCCAGCAGTGAATGGGGGCCAATCGATACGCAGTATTTT. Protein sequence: CASSEWGPIDTQYF.

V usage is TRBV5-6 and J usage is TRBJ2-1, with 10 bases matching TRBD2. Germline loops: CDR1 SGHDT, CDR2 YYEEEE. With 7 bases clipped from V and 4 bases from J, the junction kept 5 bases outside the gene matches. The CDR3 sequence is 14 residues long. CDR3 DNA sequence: TGTGCCAGCGACTTAGCGGGAGGATACAATGAGCAGTTCTTC. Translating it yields CASDLAGGYNEQFF.

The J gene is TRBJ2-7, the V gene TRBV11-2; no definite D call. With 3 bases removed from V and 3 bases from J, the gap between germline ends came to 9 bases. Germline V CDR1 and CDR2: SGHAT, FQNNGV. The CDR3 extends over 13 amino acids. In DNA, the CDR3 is TGTGCCAGCAGCTTGGCGGATCTCTACGAGCAGTACTTC. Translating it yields CASSLADLYEQYF.

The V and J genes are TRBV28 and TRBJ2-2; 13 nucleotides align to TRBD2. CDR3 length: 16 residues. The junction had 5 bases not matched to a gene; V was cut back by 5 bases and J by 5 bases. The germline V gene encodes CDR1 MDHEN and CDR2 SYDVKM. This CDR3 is CASSIGTSGVTGELFF. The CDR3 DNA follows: TGTGCCAGCAGTATAGGGACTAGCGGGGTAACCGGGGAGCTGTTTTTT.

The CDR3 DNA reads TGTGCCAGCAGTTCGGGGACAGGACGGAGGGGCTACACCTTC. This encodes CASSSGTGRRGYTF. This chain links TRBV27 with TRBJ1-2; 8 bases agree with TRBD1. Germline V lookup: CDR1 MNHEY, CDR2 SMNVEV (reference sequence). The length of the CDR3 is 14 residues. Trimming cost V 4 bases and J 8 bases; bases outside gene matches: 9.

In DNA form, the CDR3 reads TGTGCCAGCAGTATCCGCTCGATGTCCTATAGCAATCAGCCCCAGCATTTT. This translates into CASSIRSMSYSNQPQHF. This sequence joins TRBV28 and TRBJ1-5; no definite D call. CDR3 length: 17 amino acids. V was trimmed by 5 bases and J by 0 bases, leaving 17 bases between them. Germline V gives CDR1 MDHEN, CDR2 SYDVKM.

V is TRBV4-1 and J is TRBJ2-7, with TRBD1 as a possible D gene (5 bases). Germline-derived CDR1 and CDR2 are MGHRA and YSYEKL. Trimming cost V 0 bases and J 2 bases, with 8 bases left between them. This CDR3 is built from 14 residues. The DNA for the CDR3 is TGCGCCAGCAGCCAAGAAGGACATACCTACGAGCAGTACTTC. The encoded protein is CASSQEGHTYEQYF.

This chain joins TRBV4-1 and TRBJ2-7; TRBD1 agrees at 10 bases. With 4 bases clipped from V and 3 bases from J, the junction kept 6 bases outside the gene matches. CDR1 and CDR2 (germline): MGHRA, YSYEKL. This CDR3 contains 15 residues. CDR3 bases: TGCGCCAGCAGCCCTCTCGGACAGGGGGACTACGAGCAGTACTTC. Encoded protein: CASSPLGQGDYEQYF.

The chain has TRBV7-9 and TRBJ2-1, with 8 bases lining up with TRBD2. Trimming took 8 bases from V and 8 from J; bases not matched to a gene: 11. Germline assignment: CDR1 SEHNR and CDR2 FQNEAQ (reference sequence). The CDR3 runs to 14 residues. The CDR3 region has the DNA TGTGCCAGCGAAGGGACTAGTTGGTTCTATGAGCAGTTCTTC. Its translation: CASEGTSWFYEQFF.

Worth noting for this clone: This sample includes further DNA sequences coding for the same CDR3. CDR3 nucleotides: TGTGCCAGCAGCCCGAGCACAGATACGCAGTATTTT. Its translation is CASSPSTDTQYF. The chain joins TRBV7-2 to TRBJ2-3; no clear D. Per germline, CDR1 SGHTA and CDR2 FQGNSA. V was trimmed by 5 bases and J by 0 bases, leaving 3 bases between them. This CDR3 is built from 12 residues.

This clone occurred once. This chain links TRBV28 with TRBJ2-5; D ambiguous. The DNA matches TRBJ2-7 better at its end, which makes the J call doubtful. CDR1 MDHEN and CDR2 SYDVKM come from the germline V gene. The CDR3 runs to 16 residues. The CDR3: CASSLDWVSSSYEQYF. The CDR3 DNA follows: TGTGCCAGCAGTTTAGACTGGGTATCTAGCTCCTACGAGCAGTACTTC.

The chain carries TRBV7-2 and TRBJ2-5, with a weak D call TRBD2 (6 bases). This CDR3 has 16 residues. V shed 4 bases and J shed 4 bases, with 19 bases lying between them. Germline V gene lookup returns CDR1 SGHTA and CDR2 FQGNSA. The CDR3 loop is CASSWDSGRTRETQYF. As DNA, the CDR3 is TGTGCCAGCAGCTGGGATAGCGGCCGAACGAGAGAGACCCAGTACTTC.

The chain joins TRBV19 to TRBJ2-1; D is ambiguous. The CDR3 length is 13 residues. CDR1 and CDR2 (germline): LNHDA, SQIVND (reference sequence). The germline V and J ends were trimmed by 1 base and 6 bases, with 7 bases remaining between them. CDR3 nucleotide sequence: TGTGCCAGTAGTATAGCTACCGTCAATGAGCAGTTCTTC. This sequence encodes CASSIATVNEQFF.

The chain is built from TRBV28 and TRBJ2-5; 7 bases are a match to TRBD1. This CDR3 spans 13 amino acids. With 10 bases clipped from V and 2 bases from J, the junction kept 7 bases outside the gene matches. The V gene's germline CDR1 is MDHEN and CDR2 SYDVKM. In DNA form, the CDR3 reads TGTGCCACCCTCAGGACAGGTCAAGAGACCCAGTACTTC. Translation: CATLRTGQETQYF.

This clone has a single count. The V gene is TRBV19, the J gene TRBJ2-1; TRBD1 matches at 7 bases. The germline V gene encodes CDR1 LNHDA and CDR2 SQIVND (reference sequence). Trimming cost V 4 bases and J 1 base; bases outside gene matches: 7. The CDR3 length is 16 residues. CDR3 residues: CASSSRDRSSYNEQFF. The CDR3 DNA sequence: TGTGCCAGTAGTAGTCGGGACAGATCATCCTACAATGAGCAGTTCTTC.

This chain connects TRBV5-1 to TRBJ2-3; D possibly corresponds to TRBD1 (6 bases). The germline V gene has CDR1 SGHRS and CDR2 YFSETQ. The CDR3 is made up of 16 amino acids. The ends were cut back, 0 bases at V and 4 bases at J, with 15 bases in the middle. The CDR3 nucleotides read TGCGCCAGCAGCTTGGTCGGCAGGGGTAGGGCAGATACGCAGTATTTT. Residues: CASSLVGRGRADTQYF.

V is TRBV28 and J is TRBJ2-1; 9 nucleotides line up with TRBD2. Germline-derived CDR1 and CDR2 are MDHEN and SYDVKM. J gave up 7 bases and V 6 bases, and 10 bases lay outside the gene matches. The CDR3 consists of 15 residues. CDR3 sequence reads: CASRDAGGPGNEQFF. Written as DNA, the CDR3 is TGTGCCAGCAGGGATGCGGGAGGGCCCGGGAATGAGCAGTTCTTC. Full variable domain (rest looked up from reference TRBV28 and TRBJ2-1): DVKVTQSSRYLVKRTGEKVFLECVQDMDHENMFWYRQDPGLGLRLIYFSYDVKMKEKGDIPEGYSVSREKKERFSLILESASTNQTSMYLCASRDAGGPGNEQFFGPGTRLTVL.

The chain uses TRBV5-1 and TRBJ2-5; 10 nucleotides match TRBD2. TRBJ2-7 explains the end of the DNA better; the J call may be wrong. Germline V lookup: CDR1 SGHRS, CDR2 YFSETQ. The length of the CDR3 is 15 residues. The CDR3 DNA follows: TGCGCCAGCAGGGTATCTAGCGGGAGCTCCTACGAGCAGTACTTC. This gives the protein CASRVSSGSSYEQYF.

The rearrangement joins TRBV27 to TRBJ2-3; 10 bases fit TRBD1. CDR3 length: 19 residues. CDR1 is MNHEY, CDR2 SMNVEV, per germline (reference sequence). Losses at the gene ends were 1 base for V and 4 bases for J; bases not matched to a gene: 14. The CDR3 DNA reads TGTGCCAGCAGTTTATATGGGGGAGTGGGGACAGGGGTGTCAGATACGCAGTATTTT. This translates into CASSLYGGVGTGVSDTQYF.

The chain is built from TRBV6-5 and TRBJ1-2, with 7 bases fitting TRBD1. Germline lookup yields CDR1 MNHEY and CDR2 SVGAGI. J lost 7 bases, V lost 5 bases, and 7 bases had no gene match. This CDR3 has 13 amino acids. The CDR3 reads CASSPQGKGGYTF. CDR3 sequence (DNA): TGTGCCAGCAGTCCACAGGGGAAGGGTGGCTACACCTTC.

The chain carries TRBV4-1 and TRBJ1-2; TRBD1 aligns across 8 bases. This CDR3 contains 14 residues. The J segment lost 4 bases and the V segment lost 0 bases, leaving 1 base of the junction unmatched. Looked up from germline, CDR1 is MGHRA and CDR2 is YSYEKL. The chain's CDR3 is CASSQDRGPYGYTF. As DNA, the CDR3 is TGCGCCAGCAGCCAAGACAGGGGGCCCTATGGCTACACCTTC.

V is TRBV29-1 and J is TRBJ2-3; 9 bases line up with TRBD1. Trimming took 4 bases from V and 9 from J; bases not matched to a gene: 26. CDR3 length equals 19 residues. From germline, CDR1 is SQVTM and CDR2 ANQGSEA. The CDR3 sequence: CSVGGTGMVAGEPQITQYF. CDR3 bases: TGCAGCGTTGGGGGGACAGGGATGGTTGCGGGAGAACCACAGATAACGCAGTATTTT.